A selection of T cell receptor beta chains follows, all from one sample in a study of blood T cells in healthy people across ages. A single record per CDR3 protein comes from TCRdb applying MiXCR to the 5' RACE reads. The sample lists 900,000 to 950,000 distinct CDR3 sequences; around 29% were seen once. A further study also used this sample, focusing on T cells of mothers and their children.

Sequencing was carried out using blood. These receptors all come from a woman in her 40s in good health. Each CDR3 is given with its conserved first and last residue. A D gene is named only where the DNA matches it firmly. Clone size is shown for a subset of rows, as once, few, many or a class of expanded clone.

.	TRBV20-1	TRBJ1-5	few	TGCAGTGCTAGAGTCCCCGGGGGCAATCAGCCCCAGCATTTT	CSARVPGGNQPQHF
.	TRBV7-9	TRBJ1-2	.	TGTGCCAGCAGCTTAGGACAACGGGGCAACTATGGCTACACCTTC	CASSLGQRGNYGYTF
.	TRBV20-1	TRBJ1-2	.	TGCAGTGCTGAGGTGACTTGGTGTGGCTACACCTTC	CSAEVTWCGYTF
TRBD2	TRBV5-1	TRBJ2-7	many	TGCGCCAGCAGCTTAGATCTAGCGGGGTTATCCTACGAGCAGTACTTC	CASSLDLAGLSYEQYF
.	TRBV18	TRBJ1-5	.	TGCGCCAGCTCACCTCCGAGGGCTAGCAATCAGCCCCAGCATTTT	CASSPPRASNQPQHF
.	TRBV20-1	TRBJ2-4	.	TGCAGTGCTAGAGCCCCAGCGGGAGCCAAAAACATTCAGTACTTC	CSARAPAGAKNIQYF
.	TRBV3-1	TRBJ2-7	few	TGTGCCAGCAGCCAACTCACTACAGAGCAGTACTTC	CASSQLTTEQYF
.	TRBV20-1	TRBJ2-5	many	TGCAGTGCGAAAGTGGTAGCTGAGGAGACCCAGTACTTC	CSAKVVAEETQYF
.	TRBV7-2	TRBJ2-5	many	TGTGCCAGCAGCCAAAACGGACAGTCAGTTCAAGAGACCCAGTACTTC	CASSQNGQSVQETQYF
.	TRBV20-1	TRBJ2-7	.	TGCAGTGCTACAGGGACTCCGAACGAGCAGTACTTC	CSATGTPNEQYF
TRBD2	TRBV7-8	TRBJ2-3	.	TGTGCCAGCAGCGTCGGGACTAGCGGTACGCAGTATTTT	CASSVGTSGTQYF
.	TRBV29-1	TRBJ2-5	many	TGCAGCGTTCACAGGGCCGAGACCCAGTACTTC	CSVHRAETQYF
.	TRBV19	TRBJ2-3	.	TGTGCCAGTAGTGAAATAGTTAGCCATACGCAGTATTTT	CASSEIVSHTQYF
TRBD2	TRBV20-1	TRBJ2-7	.	TGCAGTGCTACCCGGACTAGCTTCGACGAGCAGTACTTC	CSATRTSFDEQYF
TRBD1	TRBV7-2	TRBJ1-2	many	TGTGCCAGCAGCTTTGACAGGGATATAGGCTACACCTTC	CASSFDRDIGYTF
TRBD1	TRBV12-3/TRBV12-4	TRBJ2-7	few	TGTGCCAGCATCCCGACGACAGGGGCCTACGAGCAGTACTTC	CASIPTTGAYEQYF
.	TRBV5-1	TRBJ2-1	many	TGCGCCAGCAGCTTGGACCCGAATGAGCAGTTCTTC	CASSLDPNEQFF